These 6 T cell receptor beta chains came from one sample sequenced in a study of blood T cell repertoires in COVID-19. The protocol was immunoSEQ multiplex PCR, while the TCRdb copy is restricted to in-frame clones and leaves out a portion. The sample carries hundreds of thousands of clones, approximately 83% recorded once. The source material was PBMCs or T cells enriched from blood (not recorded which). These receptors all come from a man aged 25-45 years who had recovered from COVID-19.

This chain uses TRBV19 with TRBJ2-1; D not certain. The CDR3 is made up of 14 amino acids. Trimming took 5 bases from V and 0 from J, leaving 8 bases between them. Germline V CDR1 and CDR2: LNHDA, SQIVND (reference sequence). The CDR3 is CASSPSLSYNEQFF. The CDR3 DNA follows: TGTGCCAGTAGTCCAAGCCTCTCCTACAATGAGCAGTTCTTC.

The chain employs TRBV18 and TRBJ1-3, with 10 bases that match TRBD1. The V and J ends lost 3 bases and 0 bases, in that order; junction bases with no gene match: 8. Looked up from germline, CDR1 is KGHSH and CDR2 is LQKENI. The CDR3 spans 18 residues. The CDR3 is CASSPPGQGIYSGNTIYF. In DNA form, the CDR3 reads TGTGCCAGCTCACCCCCGGGACAGGGGATTTACTCTGGAAACACCATATATTTT.

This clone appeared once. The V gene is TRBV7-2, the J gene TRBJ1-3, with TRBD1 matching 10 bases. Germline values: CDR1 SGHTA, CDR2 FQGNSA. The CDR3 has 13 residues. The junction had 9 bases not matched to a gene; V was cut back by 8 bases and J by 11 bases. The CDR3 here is CASAPGQGSPIYF. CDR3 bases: TGTGCCAGCGCACCGGGACAGGGGTCCCCCATATATTTT.

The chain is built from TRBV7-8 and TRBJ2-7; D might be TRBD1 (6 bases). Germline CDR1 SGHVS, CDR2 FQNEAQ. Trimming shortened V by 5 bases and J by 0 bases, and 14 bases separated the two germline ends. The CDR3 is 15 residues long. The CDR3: CASSPTGPVSYEQYF. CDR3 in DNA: TGTGCCAGCAGCCCTACAGGGCCCGTCTCCTACGAGCAGTACTTC.

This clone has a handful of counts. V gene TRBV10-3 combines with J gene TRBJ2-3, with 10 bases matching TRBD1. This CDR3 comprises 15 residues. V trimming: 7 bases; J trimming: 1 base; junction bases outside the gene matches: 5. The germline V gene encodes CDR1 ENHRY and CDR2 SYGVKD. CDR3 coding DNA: TGTGCCATCACATCCGGGACAGGGGGCACAGATACGCAGTATTTT. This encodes CAITSGTGGTDTQYF.

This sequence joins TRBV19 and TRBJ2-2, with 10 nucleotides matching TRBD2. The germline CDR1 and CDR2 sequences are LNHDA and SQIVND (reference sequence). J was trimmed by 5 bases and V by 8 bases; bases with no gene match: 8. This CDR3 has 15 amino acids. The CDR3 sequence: CASSIAGGLTGELFF. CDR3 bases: TGTGCCAGTTCGATAGCGGGGGGATTGACCGGGGAGCTGTTTTTT.